This TCR beta chain was sequenced in a study of blood T cell repertoires in COVID-19. Turning to the study itself: The origin of the acute and convalescent COVID-19 samples was the United States, Italy and Spain.

Assay: immunoSEQ multiplex PCR; the TCRdb copy retains only in-frame clones and omits some. The sample records under 200,000 clones, 75% to 85% being singletons. The CDR3 loop spans 16 amino acids. The germline CDR1 and CDR2 sequences are LGHDT and YNNKEL (reference sequence). With V trimmed by 3 bases and J by 4 bases, 8 bases remained unmatched. This chain joins TRBV3-1 (or the pseudogene TRBV3-2) and TRBJ2-7, with TRBD1 matching 11 bases. This clonotype was obtained from a human donor in a cohort sampled during active COVID-19. Material for sequencing was peripheral blood. CDR3: CASSHLKGTGGYEQYF. Written as DNA, the CDR3 is TGTGCCAGCAGCCACTTAAAGGGGACAGGGGGTTACGAGCAGTACTTC.